The 24 T cell receptor beta chains below come from one sample, sequenced in a study of T cell responses to AZD1222 COVID-19 vaccine. Assay: immunoSEQ multiplex PCR; the TCRdb copy retains only in-frame clones and omits some. The repertoire holds about 140,000 clones, almost 95% seen once, with around 3.5% in the top ten. The source was peripheral blood, collected 28 days after the second AZD1222 dose. These receptors all come from an adult who received the AZD1222 COVID-19 vaccine.

The chain has TRBV6-5 and TRBJ1-4; TRBD1 might be the D (5 bases). This CDR3 spans 15 amino acids. The V gene lost 6 bases and the J gene lost 0 bases, with 11 bases spanning the gap. CDR1 is MNHEY, CDR2 SVGAGI, per germline. CDR3 loop: CASRLTVATNEKLFF. The CDR3 region has the DNA TGTGCCAGCAGACTGACAGTTGCAACTAATGAAAAACTGTTTTTT.

The chain links TRBV28 to TRBJ1-5, with D maybe TRBD1 (5 bases). Trimming took off 5 bases at V and 4 bases at J, with 12 bases between the two ends. From germline, CDR1 is MDHEN and CDR2 SYDVKM. CDR3 length: 14 residues. CDR3 loop: CASSRGRQNQPQHF. The DNA of the CDR3 is TGTGCCAGCAGTCGGGGACGTCAAAATCAGCCCCAGCATTTT.

The chain recombines TRBV3-1 (or the pseudogene TRBV3-2) with TRBJ2-3; 7 bases fit TRBD2. V dropped 4 bases and J dropped 5; count of bases not matched to a gene: 9. The V gene's germline CDR1 is LGHDT and CDR2 YNNKEL (reference sequence). CDR3 length: 15 residues. Here the CDR3 reads CASSPPLGGRDTQYF. DNA of the CDR3: TGTGCCAGCAGCCCTCCTCTTGGCGGGAGAGATACGCAGTATTTT.

The rearrangement joins TRBV28 to TRBJ2-3; TRBD2 matches 11 bases. V was clipped by 3 bases and J by 3 bases; unmatched bases: 5. Germline-derived CDR1 and CDR2 are MDHEN and SYDVKM. This CDR3 is built from 16 residues. The CDR3 DNA reads TGTGCCAGCAGTTTGACTAGCGGGATTATAACAGATACGCAGTATTTT. Its translation: CASSLTSGIITDTQYF.

This clone turned up a few times. In DNA, the CDR3 is TGTGCCAGCAGTTCGCCGGGCCCCCTGGAAGCTTTCTTT. Its translation: CASSSPGPLEAFF. The V gene is TRBV7-9, the J gene TRBJ1-1; D gene ambiguous. Germline CDR1 is SEHNR and CDR2 is FQNEAQ (reference sequence). V was pared by 6 bases and J by 8 bases, with 16 bases between. The CDR3 extends over 13 amino acids.

This clone was counted once. The chain is built from TRBV19 and TRBJ2-7, with a tentative D call TRBD1 (5 bases). The V gene's germline CDR1 is LNHDA and CDR2 SQIVND (reference sequence). The length of the CDR3 is 14 residues. Trimming shortened V by 1 base and J by 1 base, and 8 bases separated the two germline ends. For the CDR3, the DNA is TGTGCCAGTAGTATAGGAGGACATTCCTACGAGCAGTACTTC. Residues: CASSIGGHSYEQYF.

The chain's CDR3 is CASSYPGATQPQHF. The DNA of the CDR3 is TGTGCCAGCAGTTACCCAGGGGCGACGCAGCCCCAGCATTTT. V gene TRBV6-5 combines with J gene TRBJ1-5, with D tentatively TRBD1 (6 bases). The germline gives CDR1 MNHEY, CDR2 SVGAGI. The CDR3 is 14 amino acids. V was trimmed by 2 bases and J by 7 bases, leaving 12 bases between them.

V and J are TRBV10-3 and TRBJ1-1; TRBD1 matches 10 bases. V trimming: 6 bases; J trimming: 0 bases; junction bases outside the gene matches: 4. This CDR3 contains 15 residues. Germline values: CDR1 ENHRY, CDR2 SYGVKD. The CDR3 DNA is TGTGCCATCAGGAGACAGGGGGCCCTGAACACTGAAGCTTTCTTT. This gives the protein CAIRRQGALNTEAFF.

This chain connects TRBV4-3 to TRBJ1-6, with unresolved D. The length of the CDR3 is 18 residues. The germline CDR1 and CDR2 sequences are LGHNA and YSLEER. Trimming took off 0 bases at V and 7 bases at J, with 19 bases between the two ends. The CDR3 DNA reads as TGCGCCAGCAGCCAAGATACATCGACGGAAGGTTACAATTCACCCCTCCACTTT. Its protein product is CASSQDTSTEGYNSPLHF.

V and J are TRBV20-1 and TRBJ2-5, with D unclear. Trimming pared 3 bases from V and 9 bases from J, leaving 14 bases between. Germline CDR1 reads DFQATT; CDR2 reads SNEGSKA (reference sequence). CDR3 size: 12 residues. The CDR3 protein is CSASGQIRAQYF. Here the CDR3 DNA reads TGCAGTGCTAGTGGTCAGATAAGGGCCCAGTACTTC.

The CDR3 bases are TGTGCCAGCAGCTTGACGTTGGGTTTGGGGGCTTTCTTT. Amino acid sequence: CASSLTLGLGAFF. The gene calls are TRBV5-8 and TRBJ1-1; D ambiguous. The length of the CDR3 is 13 residues. Trimming left V 1 base short and J 11 bases short, with 15 bases between. CDR1 SGHTS and CDR2 YDEGEE come from the germline V gene.

J is TRBJ1-1 and V is TRBV28, with D unresolved. In germline, CDR1 is MDHEN, CDR2 SYDVKM. The CDR3 has 11 amino acids. The V end lost 8 bases, the J end lost 4 bases, and 8 bases lay between the germline ends. CDR3 in amino acids: CASYRSTEAFF. In DNA form, the CDR3 reads TGTGCCAGCTACAGATCCACTGAAGCTTTCTTT.

The rearrangement links TRBV7-9 to TRBJ2-7; 7 nucleotides match TRBD1. There are 15 residues in the CDR3. V dropped 3 bases and J dropped 1; count of bases not matched to a gene: 6. Germline loops: CDR1 SEHNR, CDR2 FQNEAQ (reference sequence). CDR3 DNA sequence: TGTGCCAGCAGCTTTTCCGGGACAGTTTCCTACGAGCAGTACTTC. Translated, it gives CASSFSGTVSYEQYF.

The chain uses TRBV19 and TRBJ2-7; D might be TRBD1 (6 bases). V was cut by 1 base and J by 2 bases, with 9 bases left in between. The germline V gene encodes CDR1 LNHDA and CDR2 SQIVND (reference sequence). The CDR3 consists of 14 residues. DNA for the CDR3: TGTGCCAGTAGTATAGCCGGACAGACCTACGAGCAGTACTTC. Translated: CASSIAGQTYEQYF. The entire variable domain, with the rest obtained from reference TRBV19 and TRBJ2-7, is as follows: DGGITQSPKYLFRKEGQNVTLSCEQNLNHDAMYWYRQDPGQGLRLIYYSQIVNDFQKGDIAEGYSVSREKKESFPLTVTSAQKNPTAFYLCASSIAGQTYEQYFGPGTRLTVT.

The chain uses TRBV3-1 (or the pseudogene TRBV3-2) and TRBJ1-2; D gene ambiguous. With 0 bases removed from V and 1 base from J, the gap between germline ends came to 6 bases. The germline V gene has CDR1 LGHDT and CDR2 YNNKEL (reference sequence). The CDR3 length is 14 residues. The CDR3 is CASSQEAVNYGYTF. The CDR3 DNA sequence: TGTGCCAGCAGCCAAGAGGCGGTTAACTATGGCTACACCTTC.

V and J are TRBV27 and TRBJ1-1, with D possibly matching TRBD1 (5 bases). V was cut by 7 bases and J by 6 bases, with 15 bases left in between. The CDR3 has 13 amino acids. Per germline, CDR1 MNHEY and CDR2 SMNVEV (reference sequence). The CDR3 sequence: CASTRGAGAEAFF. CDR3 in DNA: TGTGCCAGCACCAGAGGGGCGGGCGCTGAAGCTTTCTTT.

This clone came up once. The rearrangement joins TRBV5-5 to TRBJ1-3; D is unresolved. The germline gives CDR1 SGHKS, CDR2 YYEKEE (reference sequence). The CDR3 length is 14 residues. Deletions cut 0 bases from V and 0 bases from J, with 4 bases between. CDR3 in DNA: TGTGCCAGCAGCTTGGAACACTCTGGAAACACCATATATTTT. The encoded protein is CASSLEHSGNTIYF.

The chain links TRBV28 to TRBJ1-1; perhaps TRBD1 as D (6 bases). The V gene's germline CDR1 is MDHEN and CDR2 SYDVKM. V lost 4 bases and J 6 bases, leaving 21 bases between the germline ends. The CDR3 contains 16 residues. The CDR3 DNA sequence: TGTGCCAGCAGTTCGTACACCCAAGGCAGGGGCCCTGAAGCTTTCTTT. Its translation: CASSSYTQGRGPEAFF.

This clone was seen once. The chain couples TRBV29-1 to TRBJ1-1; D call uncertain. This CDR3 is built from 15 residues. Germline lookup yields CDR1 SQVTM and CDR2 ANQGSEA. The V and J ends lost 2 bases and 3 bases respectively, with 16 bases between them. The CDR3 region has the DNA TGCAGCGTTGAAAACCCGACGGGTAGGGACACTGAAGCTTTCTTT. Residues: CSVENPTGRDTEAFF. Using reference TRBV29-1 and TRBJ1-1 for the parts outside the CDR3, the full variable domain is SAVISQKPSRDICQRGTSLTIQCQVDSQVTMMFWYRQQPGQSLTLIATANQGSEATYESGFVIDKFPISRPNLTFSTLTVSNMSPEDSSIYLCSVENPTGRDTEAFFGQGTRLTVV.

This clone was observed once. This chain connects TRBV13 to TRBJ2-1; D not resolved. CDR1 is PRHDT, CDR2 FYEKMQ, per germline (reference sequence). The CDR3 loop spans 16 amino acids. Trimming left V 5 bases short and J 3 bases short, with 17 bases between. The chain's CDR3 is CASSPGPSTGYNEQFF. CDR3 nucleotide sequence: TGTGCCAGCAGCCCGGGCCCTAGTACGGGCTACAATGAGCAGTTCTTC.

V is TRBV14 and J is TRBJ2-7, with a tentative D call TRBD2 (6 bases). V shed 4 bases and J shed 7 bases, with 14 bases lying between them. The CDR3 runs to 13 residues. CDR1 and CDR2 (germline): SGHDN, FVKESK. Here the CDR3 DNA reads TGTGCCAGCAGCCCCGAGACTAGTAATGAGCAGTACTTC. It yields the protein CASSPETSNEQYF.

The CDR3 sequence: CSALRAGNTIYF. CDR3 DNA sequence: TGCAGCGCCCTAAGGGCCGGAAACACCATATATTTT. The chain uses TRBV29-1 and TRBJ1-3; D not resolved. V lost 7 bases, J lost 4 bases, and 11 bases lay in between. The length of the CDR3 is 12 residues. Germline V gene sequence: CDR1 SQVTM, CDR2 ANQGSEA.

The chain is built from TRBV7-2 and TRBJ2-1, with D uncertain. Trimming left V 5 bases short and J 4 bases short, with 9 bases between. Per the germline V gene, CDR1 is SGHTA and CDR2 is FQGNSA. The CDR3 totals 13 residues. The CDR3 bases are TGTGCCAGCAGCCTTGGACGGTACAATGAGCAGTTCTTC. Translation: CASSLGRYNEQFF.

The chain combines TRBV30 with TRBJ1-1; no firm D call. Germline CDR1 is GTSNPN and CDR2 is SVGIG (reference sequence). The CDR3 loop spans 12 amino acids. Trimming shortened V by 5 bases and J by 1 base, and 8 bases separated the two germline ends. The CDR3 DNA reads as TGTGCCTGGGCTCCGCGGAACACTGAAGCTTTCTTT. Translated: CAWAPRNTEAFF.